The 10 T cell receptor beta chains given below trace back to one sample, sequenced in a study of naive and memory T cell subsets. The beta constant-region primer was an equimolar mix of two oligonucleotides covering TRBC1 and TRBC2. Ligated cDNA was amplified by four rounds of PCR with nested alpha and beta constant-region primers and SP2. TCRdb analysed the UMI-ligation and nested PCR reads with MiXCR anew, one entry per CDR3 protein. The sample shows around 130,000 distinct CDR3 sequences, 35% to 40% of them seen only once. Sequencing was carried out using central memory CD4+ T cells from blood. These receptors came from a human donor in good health.

J is TRBJ1-5 and V is TRBV7-2; 10 bases line up with TRBD1. The CDR3 loop spans 17 amino acids. Germline values: CDR1 SGHTA, CDR2 FQGNSA. Losses at the gene ends were 5 bases for V and 1 base for J; bases not matched to a gene: 8. In DNA, the CDR3 is TGTGCCAGCAGCACGAAGACAGGGGGCGCGAGCAATCAGCCCCAGCATTTT. This codes for CASSTKTGGASNQPQHF.

This clonotype was seen only a few times. The chain recombines TRBV6-2 or TRBV6-3 with TRBJ2-4; 7 bases are a match to TRBD1. The CDR3 length is 16 residues. CDR1 and CDR2 from the germline V gene are MNHEY and SVGEGT. V lost 6 bases to trimming and J lost 0 bases; unmatched junction nucleotides: 8. CDR3 sequence reads: CASREGTVIAKNIQYF. In nucleotides, the CDR3 is TGTGCCAGCAGAGAAGGGACAGTTATAGCCAAAAACATTCAGTACTTC.

This clonotype has a handful of counts. CDR3 region: CASSLAGGPREQFF. Here the CDR3 DNA reads TGCGCCAGCAGCTTAGCGGGAGGGCCCCGTGAGCAGTTCTTC. V gene TRBV5-1 combines with J gene TRBJ2-1, with 10 nucleotides matching TRBD2. CDR3 length equals 14 residues. The germline CDR1 and CDR2 sequences are SGHRS and YFSETQ. Germline trimming cut 2 bases from V and 9 bases from J; bases unmatched to any gene: 5.

The genes are TRBV27 and TRBJ2-2, with D possibly being TRBD2 (6 bases). The germline CDR1 and CDR2 sequences are MNHEY and SMNVEV (reference sequence). The CDR3 has 16 amino acids. V lost 6 bases to trimming and J lost 2 bases, with 16 bases between them. In nucleotides, the CDR3 is TGTGCCAGCAGCTTAATGGGCGGGATAAACACCGGGGAGCTGTTTTTT. This translates into CASSLMGGINTGELFF.

This chain connects TRBV30 to TRBJ2-5, with TRBD1 matching over 7 bases. The junction had 4 bases not matched to a gene; V was cut back by 5 bases and J by 1 base. The CDR3 extends over 13 amino acids. In germline, CDR1 is GTSNPN, CDR2 SVGIG (reference sequence). CDR3 nucleotides: TGTGCCTGGGCTGGACAGGTCCAAGAGACCCAGTACTTC. Translation: CAWAGQVQETQYF.

This chain links TRBV20-1 with TRBJ1-2, with 10 bases matching TRBD1. The CDR3 extends over 12 amino acids. Germline V CDR1 and CDR2: DFQATT, SNEGSKA (reference sequence). Trimming removed 3 bases from V and 7 bases from J; junction bases left unmatched: 2. CDR3 in DNA: TGCAGTGCTAGGACAGGGGGCGTTGGCTACACCTTC. Residues: CSARTGGVGYTF.

The chain joins TRBV27 to TRBJ2-1; tentatively, D is TRBD1 or TRBD2 (7 bases each). Germline-derived CDR1 and CDR2 are MNHEY and SMNVEV (reference sequence). The CDR3 totals 16 residues. Trimming took off 4 bases at V and 6 bases at J, with 19 bases between the two ends. The DNA of the CDR3 is TGTGCCAGCAGTTCCCAGGGGGGGTTGTTGGGCAATGAGCAGTTCTTC. This gives the protein CASSSQGGLLGNEQFF.

The chain links TRBV28 to TRBJ2-2; no firm D call. V gave up 9 bases and J gave up 2 bases, with 16 bases separating them. Germline V gene sequence: CDR1 MDHEN, CDR2 SYDVKM. The length of the CDR3 is 15 residues. DNA for the CDR3: TGTGCCAGTGGGAACCAAGGACGTAACACCGGGGAGCTGTTTTTT. Translated, it gives CASGNQGRNTGELFF.

The chain couples TRBV7-9 to TRBJ2-5; 7 bases map to TRBD2. CDR1 SEHNR and CDR2 FQNEAQ come from the germline V gene (reference sequence). The CDR3 totals 16 residues. Losses at the gene ends were 4 bases for V and 2 bases for J; bases not matched to a gene: 10. Here the CDR3 reads CASSSTGREPQETQYF. The CDR3 bases are TGTGCCAGCAGCTCGACGGGGAGGGAGCCTCAAGAGACCCAGTACTTC. Combining the CDR3 with reference TRBV7-9 and TRBJ2-5 gives the whole variable domain DTGVSQNPRHKITKRGQNVTFRCDPISEHNRLYWYRQTLGQGPEFLTYFQNEAQLEKSRLLSDRFSAERPKGSFSTLEIQRTEQGDSAMYLCASSSTGREPQETQYFGPGTRLLVL.

CDR3 sequence reads: CASAGEYNTEAFF. The CDR3 DNA follows: TGTGCTAGTGCAGGGGAGTACAACACTGAAGCTTTCTTT. The rearrangement joins TRBV12-5 to TRBJ1-1; TRBD1 is a possible D gene (6 bases). Germline V gene data show CDR1 as LGHNT and CDR2 as FRNRAP. Deletions cut 7 bases from V and 2 bases from J, with 11 bases between. There are 13 residues in the CDR3.